This entry is about one T cell receptor beta chain. The antigen remains undetermined. The sample is drawn from a study of T cells in Graves' hyperthyroidism and ophthalmopathy. Study-wide findings and caveats: The model made its ophthalmopathy prediction, and onset followed a median 6.5 months later.

Disease duration under 2 months; hyperthyroidism patients were aged 18 to 65. Diagnostic decisions used clinical symptoms, serum thyroxine and TRAb, thyroid ultrasound and orbital computed tomography. This CDR3 comprises 18 residues. CDR1 is MGHRA, CDR2 YSYEKL, per germline. J was trimmed by 0 bases and V by 4 bases; bases with no gene match: 11. Amplified regions were TCR beta CDR3 sequences from RNA transcripts. Initially, a first-round RT-PCR of the TCR CDR3 employed the HTBI primer set. MiXCR was run by TCRdb on the multiplex PCR reads, yielding one entry per CDR3 protein. This table has 270,000 or so distinct CDR3 sequences, approximately 26% appearing once.

The chain links TRBV4-1 to TRBJ2-7; 11 nucleotides align to TRBD2. The specimen was blood. This receptor was taken from a middle-aged man with Graves' hyperthyroidism that later progressed to Graves' ophthalmopathy. The CDR3 sequence: CASSLRTSGPRSSYEQYF. In DNA, the CDR3 is TGCGCCAGCAGCCTCAGGACTAGCGGGCCGCGAAGCTCCTACGAGCAGTACTTC.